This entry concerns a single T cell receptor (beta chain). It was during active infection that Seattle patients were enrolled and then longitudinally followed. In the original workflow: Amplified reference gene primers provided the basis for estimating nucleated cell counts. The protocol was immunoSEQ multiplex PCR, while the TCRdb copy is restricted to in-frame clones and leaves out a portion. The V and J calls and the clone size are those of that table, but D and trimming were determined from the DNA. This sample carries about 150,000 clones, approximately 85% of them seen once, and the ten largest clones take more than 6.5%. The sample belongs to a study of blood T cell repertoires in COVID-19. Study-level information: Whether acute or convalescent, the COVID-19 samples came from the United States, Italy and Spain.

The CDR3 has 13 residues. Germline trimming cut 2 bases from V and 5 bases from J; bases unmatched to any gene: 2. This chain links TRBV12-3 or TRBV12-4 with TRBJ2-5, with 7 bases identical to TRBD1. Specimen: peripheral blood. The receptor comes from a woman in her sixties with COVID-19, enrolled during active disease. CDR3 loop: CASSLRGPETQYF. The CDR3, as DNA: TGTGCCAGCAGTTTAAGGGGGCCCGAGACCCAGTACTTC.